This note documents a single T cell receptor beta chain sequence. Its antigen remains unknown. The authors reverse transcribed all of the isolated RNA, so sequencing captured expressed TCRB transcripts. Using immunoSEQ multiplex PCR, the repertoire was profiled, and TCRdb retains in-frame clones only, with some absent. The sample has a few hundred thousand clones; more than 13% are singletons. The data stem from a study of beta chain features in type 1 diabetes. Across the study: The study examined more than 100,000,000 sorted cells across all samples. Whole-study results and caveats: There were fewer insertions and more deletions at the VDJ junctions of type 1 diabetes patients. Type 1 diabetes patients had TCRB CDR3s that were shorter (moderately but significantly so) in all four CD4+ subsets.

Purities over 95% were achieved in all sorted populations. Looked up from germline, CDR1 is SGHTA and CDR2 is FQGTGA. Trimming shortened V by 2 bases and J by 0 bases, and 14 bases separated the two germline ends. This CDR3 is built from 18 residues. The clonotype was recovered from a man aged 25-40 years with type 1 diabetes. The V and J genes are TRBV7-3 and TRBJ2-6; D not certain. The sample comprised naive CD4+ T cells from blood. CDR3 protein: CASSLARGADSGANVLTF. CDR3 nucleotides: TGTGCCAGCAGCTTAGCGCGCGGTGCCGACTCTGGGGCCAACGTCCTGACTTTC.